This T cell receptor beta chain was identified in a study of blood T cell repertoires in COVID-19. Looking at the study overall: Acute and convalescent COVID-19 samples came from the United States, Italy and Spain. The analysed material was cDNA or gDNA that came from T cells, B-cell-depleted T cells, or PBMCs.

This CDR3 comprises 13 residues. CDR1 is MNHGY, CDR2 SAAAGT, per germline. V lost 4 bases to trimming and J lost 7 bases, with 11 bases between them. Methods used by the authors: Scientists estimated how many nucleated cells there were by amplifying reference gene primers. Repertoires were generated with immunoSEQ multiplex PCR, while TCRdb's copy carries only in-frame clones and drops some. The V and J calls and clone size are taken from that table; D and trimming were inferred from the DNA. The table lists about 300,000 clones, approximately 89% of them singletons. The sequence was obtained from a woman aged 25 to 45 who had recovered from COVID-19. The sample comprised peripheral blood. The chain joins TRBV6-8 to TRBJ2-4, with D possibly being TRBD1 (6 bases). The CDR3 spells CASSSGVGNIQYF. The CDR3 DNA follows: TGTGCCAGCAGTTCAGGGGTGGGGAACATTCAGTACTTC.